Following are 15 T cell receptor beta chains from one sample sequenced in a study of cytomegalovirus exposure and HLA in healthy donors. Clones were sequenced by immunoSEQ multiplex PCR, and TCRdb holds only the in-frame ones, with some missing. Found here are about 160,000 clones, 86% of them singletons; the top ten hold roughly 5.7%. Sample: PBMCs. All receptors come from a woman aged 25 to 45 in good health and CMV-seronegative.

V usage is TRBV29-1 and J usage is TRBJ1-1; no clear D. Trimming cost V 2 bases and J 3 bases, with 16 bases left between them. This CDR3 spans 15 amino acids. CDR1 is SQVTM and CDR2 is ANQGSEA in the germline V gene. CDR3 DNA sequence: TGCAGCGTTGAACGGGAGAGAATCCTGTACACTGAAGCTTTCTTT. Translation: CSVERERILYTEAFF.

The J gene is TRBJ1-5, the V gene TRBV14; D might be TRBD1 (5 bases). Germline V lookup: CDR1 SGHDN, CDR2 FVKESK. The CDR3 extends over 13 amino acids. Trimming stripped 2 bases from V and 9 bases from J, with 11 bases between. CDR3 nucleotide sequence: TGTGCCAGCAGCCAAAGTGGGGGAGCGCCCCAGCATTTT. It yields the protein CASSQSGGAPQHF. Supplemented by reference TRBV14 and TRBJ1-5, the full variable domain reads EAGVTQFPSHSVIEKGQTVTLRCDPISGHDNLYWYRRVMGKEIKFLLHFVKESKQDESGMPNNRFLAERTGGTYSTLKVQPAELEDSGVYFCASSQSGGAPQHFGDGTRLSIL.

The gene calls are TRBV6-6 and TRBJ2-1; D gene uncertain. Germline lookup yields CDR1 MNHNY and CDR2 SVGAGI (reference sequence). Deletions cut 6 bases from V and 5 bases from J, with 8 bases between. This CDR3 has 12 amino acids. CDR3 region: CASREFNNEQFF. The CDR3 nucleotides read TGTGCCAGCAGAGAATTTAACAATGAGCAGTTCTTC.

V usage is TRBV20-1 and J usage is TRBJ2-1; perhaps TRBD2 as D (6 bases). Germline V CDR1 and CDR2: DFQATT, SNEGSKA (reference sequence). The germline V and J ends were trimmed by 6 bases and 11 bases, with 14 bases remaining between them. The CDR3 loop spans 11 amino acids. CDR3 region: CSAILGGKQFF. CDR3 coding DNA: TGCAGTGCCATTTTGGGGGGAAAGCAGTTCTTC.

The chain has TRBV5-1 and TRBJ1-2; TRBD1 aligns across 9 bases. After removal of 3 bases from V and 4 bases from J, the junction contained 7 bases not matched to a gene. There are 15 residues in the CDR3. Germline CDR1 reads SGHRS; CDR2 reads YFSETQ. In DNA form, the CDR3 reads TGCGCCAGCAGCTCTCGACAGGGGGGTCCCTATGGCTACACCTTC. Amino acids: CASSSRQGGPYGYTF. Based on the CDR3 plus reference TRBV5-1 and TRBJ1-2, the full variable domain is KAGVTQTPRYLIKTRGQQVTLSCSPISGHRSVSWYQQTPGQGLQFLFEYFSETQRNKGNFPGRFSGRQFSNSRSEMNVSTLELGDSALYLCASSSRQGGPYGYTFGSGTRLTVV.

The chain has TRBV7-6 and TRBJ2-3; D not resolved. The germline V and J ends were trimmed by 4 bases and 4 bases, with 6 bases remaining between them. Germline-derived CDR1 and CDR2 are SGHVS and FNYEAQ. CDR3 length: 12 residues. CDR3 residues: CASSYKPDTQYF. The CDR3 nucleotides read TGTGCCAGCAGCTACAAACCAGATACGCAGTATTTT.

This chain joins TRBV4-3 and TRBJ1-3, with D perhaps TRBD1 (5 bases). Trimming shortened V by 0 bases and J by 0 bases, and 6 bases separated the two germline ends. Germline V gene sequence: CDR1 LGHNA, CDR2 YSLEER. This CDR3 is 15 amino acids long. CDR3 loop: CASSQDGGSGNTIYF. CDR3 nucleotide sequence: TGCGCCAGCAGCCAAGATGGGGGCTCTGGAAACACCATATATTTT.

The chain combines TRBV19 with TRBJ1-3; D unclear. The CDR3 spans 13 residues. Trimming cost V 2 bases and J 4 bases, with 6 bases left between them. Per germline, CDR1 LNHDA and CDR2 SQIVND (reference sequence). The CDR3 DNA reads TGTGCCAGTAGTATACAGGAAGGAAACACCATATATTTT. This encodes CASSIQEGNTIYF.

This clone was seen more than once but under ten times. The chain uses TRBV19 and TRBJ2-1; D is unresolved. The CDR3 contains 13 residues. V was trimmed by 4 bases and J by 4 bases, leaving 8 bases between them. Germline assignment: CDR1 LNHDA and CDR2 SQIVND (reference sequence). CDR3 sequence: CASSKDRYNEQFF. CDR3 DNA: TGTGCCAGTAGTAAAGACCGGTACAATGAGCAGTTCTTC.

The chain uses TRBV7-9 and TRBJ2-7, with 8 bases aligning to TRBD1. The junction had 18 bases not matched to a gene; V was cut back by 5 bases and J by 6 bases. CDR3 size: 17 residues. CDR1 is SEHNR, CDR2 FQNEAQ, per germline (reference sequence). The CDR3 loop is CASSLGAGTRGLIEQYF. In DNA, the CDR3 is TGTGCCAGCAGCCTAGGGGCGGGGACCAGGGGGCTGATCGAGCAGTACTTC.

This chain links TRBV21-1 with TRBJ2-3. TRBV21-1 is a pseudogene. This CDR3 contains 12 residues. CDR3: CASSKAGDTQYF. The CDR3 DNA sequence: TGTGCCAGCAGCAAAGCGGGGGATACGCAGTATTTT.

The chain couples TRBV28 to TRBJ1-1; D is ambiguous. The germline gives CDR1 MDHEN, CDR2 SYDVKM. V was pared by 3 bases and J by 0 bases, with 8 bases between. CDR3 length equals 14 residues. CDR3 region: CASSLTPLNTEAFF. CDR3 sequence (DNA): TGTGCCAGCAGTTTGACACCGTTGAACACTGAAGCTTTCTTT.

The rearrangement links TRBV29-1 to TRBJ2-3, with unresolved D. This CDR3 is built from 14 residues. V dropped 2 bases and J dropped 5 bases, with 14 bases sitting between them. Germline V lookup: CDR1 SQVTM, CDR2 ANQGSEA. CDR3 nucleotides: TGCAGCGTTGAACCCGAGTCCGCGATAGATACGCAGTATTTT. Its translation: CSVEPESAIDTQYF.

The chain has TRBV2 and TRBJ1-1; 11 nucleotides agree with TRBD1. CDR1 and CDR2 from the germline V gene are SNHLY and FYNNEI. This CDR3 comprises 13 residues. V was pared by 6 bases and J by 4 bases, with 1 base of the junction left unmatched. The CDR3 here is CASSGTGGTEAFF. The CDR3 DNA follows: TGTGCCAGCAGCGGGACAGGGGGCACTGAAGCTTTCTTT.

In nucleotides, the CDR3 is TGTGCCAGCGGGGAGATCAATGAGCAGTTCTTC. As protein: CASGEINEQFF. The chain has TRBV2 and TRBJ2-1; a weak D match, TRBD2 (5 bases). The CDR3 has 11 residues. Deletions cut 8 bases from V and 6 bases from J, with 8 bases between. CDR1 is SNHLY and CDR2 is FYNNEI in the germline V gene.